These T cell receptor beta chains were read from a single sample in a study of shared clonotypes between healthy human individuals. The data were produced by immunoSEQ multiplex PCR, yet TCRdb's version contains in-frame clones alone and is incomplete. The data hold millions of clones, with roughly 95% observed a single time. Specimen: naive CD8+ T cells sorted from blood. All receptors come from a man younger than 30 in good health. The CDR3 runs from the conserved cysteine through the conserved F or W. Fields, in order: CDR3 DNA, CDR3 protein, clone size, D gene, J gene, CDR3 length, V gene. The D gene is left open where the match is weak. The size field is filled for only some rows; it gives once, few, many or a size class.

CDR3 DNA: TGTGCCAGCAGCGAGGGCGCGGGACTCCCGCTCAGCGAGCAGTACTTC
CDR3 protein: CASSEGAGLPLSEQYF
clone size: NA
D gene: NA
J gene: TRBJ2-7
CDR3 length: 16
V gene: TRBV9

CDR3 DNA: TGTGCCAGCAGTTCCGACACCGTACCTTTTGAGACCCAGTACTTC
CDR3 protein: CASSSDTVPFETQYF
clone size: NA
D gene: NA
J gene: TRBJ2-5
CDR3 length: 15
V gene: TRBV27

CDR3 DNA: TGTGCCAGCAGCTTACTCAGGGGCGCGGGCGAGCAGTACTTC
CDR3 protein: CASSLLRGAGEQYF
clone size: NA
D gene: NA
J gene: TRBJ2-7
CDR3 length: 14
V gene: TRBV7-6

CDR3 DNA: TGTGCCAGCAGCTTGGGGGCCTCAATTTACGAGCAGTACTTC
CDR3 protein: CASSLGASIYEQYF
clone size: NA
D gene: NA
J gene: TRBJ2-7
CDR3 length: 14
V gene: TRBV5-6

CDR3 DNA: TGTGCCAGCAGCAAAATCGCAGGGAGGTCCTACGAGCAGTACTTC
CDR3 protein: CASSKIAGRSYEQYF
clone size: NA
D gene: NA
J gene: TRBJ2-7
CDR3 length: 15
V gene: TRBV21-1

CDR3 DNA: TGTGCCACAGAGACAGGGGTAGGGGAGCAGTACTTC
CDR3 protein: CATETGVGEQYF
clone size: NA
D gene: TRBD1
J gene: TRBJ2-7
CDR3 length: 12
V gene: TRBV6-5

CDR3 DNA: TGTGCCAGCAGCAATACCGGGACAGGGAAATACGAGCAGTACTTC
CDR3 protein: CASSNTGTGKYEQYF
clone size: once
D gene: TRBD1
J gene: TRBJ2-7
CDR3 length: 15
V gene: TRBV13

CDR3 DNA: TGTGCCAGCAGCTGGCACCCCAGGGTGAAGACCTACGAGCAGTACTTC
CDR3 protein: CASSWHPRVKTYEQYF
clone size: NA
D gene: NA
J gene: TRBJ2-7
CDR3 length: 16
V gene: TRBV11-2

CDR3 DNA: TGCGCCAGCAGCCTTCGGGACGGTCCCTACGAGCAGTACTTC
CDR3 protein: CASSLRDGPYEQYF
clone size: NA
D gene: NA
J gene: TRBJ2-7
CDR3 length: 14
V gene: TRBV4-1

CDR3 DNA: TGTGCCAGCAGCCCAGGGGAATCCTACGAGCAGTACTTC
CDR3 protein: CASSPGESYEQYF
clone size: NA
D gene: NA
J gene: TRBJ2-7
CDR3 length: 13
V gene: TRBV21-1

CDR3 DNA: TGCGCCAGCAGCCAAGAACGAGCGGGAGGCTCCCTTCACACAGATACGCAGTATTTT
CDR3 protein: CASSQERAGGSLHTDTQYF
clone size: once
D gene: TRBD2
J gene: TRBJ2-3
CDR3 length: 19
V gene: TRBV4-3

CDR3 DNA: TGTGCCAGTAGCCCGACAGGGCCCTACGAGCAGTACTTC
CDR3 protein: CASSPTGPYEQYF
clone size: NA
D gene: TRBD1
J gene: TRBJ2-7
CDR3 length: 13
V gene: TRBV19

CDR3 DNA: TGTGCCAGCTCTCAGGGGGAAGCAACCGGGGAGCTGTTTTTT
CDR3 protein: CASSQGEATGELFF
clone size: NA
D gene: TRBD1
J gene: TRBJ2-2
CDR3 length: 14
V gene: TRBV18

CDR3 DNA: TGTGCCAGCAGCGTGAGGATTTACAATGAGCAGTTCTTC
CDR3 protein: CASSVRIYNEQFF
clone size: NA
D gene: NA
J gene: TRBJ2-1
CDR3 length: 13
V gene: TRBV27

CDR3 DNA: TGTGCCATCAGTGAGGTGGGCTCGGGTTCACCCCTCCACTTT
CDR3 protein: CAISEVGSGSPLHF
clone size: NA
D gene: NA
J gene: TRBJ1-6
CDR3 length: 14
V gene: TRBV10-3

CDR3 DNA: TGTGCCAGCAGTGCGGGGAGCGGGGGGCCCAATGAGCAGTTCTTC
CDR3 protein: CASSAGSGGPNEQFF
clone size: NA
D gene: TRBD2
J gene: TRBJ2-1
CDR3 length: 15
V gene: TRBV2

CDR3 DNA: TGTGCCAGCAGTTACGGGGGGGGAACTTACAATGAGCAGTTCTTC
CDR3 protein: CASSYGGGTYNEQFF
clone size: NA
D gene: TRBD2
J gene: TRBJ2-1
CDR3 length: 15
V gene: TRBV6-5

CDR3 DNA: TGTGCCAGTAGCCCGGACAGGGTTTTTCAAGAGACCCAGTACTTC
CDR3 protein: CASSPDRVFQETQYF
clone size: NA
D gene: TRBD1
J gene: TRBJ2-5
CDR3 length: 15
V gene: TRBV19

CDR3 DNA: TGTGCCAGTACCTCACTAGCGGGAGTTGGGAATGAGCAGTTCTTC
CDR3 protein: CASTSLAGVGNEQFF
clone size: NA
D gene: TRBD2
J gene: TRBJ2-1
CDR3 length: 15
V gene: TRBV19

CDR3 DNA: TGCGCCAGCAGCCATATACAGGGGGAAACTTTCTTT
CDR3 protein: CASSHIQGETFF
clone size: NA
D gene: TRBD1
J gene: TRBJ1-1
CDR3 length: 12
V gene: TRBV4-1

CDR3 DNA: TGCGCCAGCAGCCAAGATCCGCGGGGACTAGCGTACAATGAGCAGTTCTTC
CDR3 protein: CASSQDPRGLAYNEQFF
clone size: NA
D gene: TRBD2
J gene: TRBJ2-1
CDR3 length: 17
V gene: TRBV4-1

CDR3 DNA: TGTGCTAGCAGCTTAGTATCGGGGGTGGCCGGGGAGCTGTTTTTT
CDR3 protein: CASSLVSGVAGELFF
clone size: NA
D gene: NA
J gene: TRBJ2-2
CDR3 length: 15
V gene: TRBV7-7

CDR3 DNA: TGTGCCAGATTTACGGACAGTGCCGAGGTCACAGATACGCAGTATTTT
CDR3 protein: CARFTDSAEVTDTQYF
clone size: NA
D gene: NA
J gene: TRBJ2-3
CDR3 length: 16
V gene: TRBV2

CDR3 DNA: TGTGCCAGCAGTTCGGGGGGGCCCGGACACCTCACAGATACGCAGTATTTT
CDR3 protein: CASSSGGPGHLTDTQYF
clone size: NA
D gene: TRBD2
J gene: TRBJ2-3
CDR3 length: 17
V gene: TRBV27

CDR3 DNA: TGTGCCAGCAGCGGGGGACAGGGGGCCCACGAGCAGTACTTC
CDR3 protein: CASSGGQGAHEQYF
clone size: once
D gene: TRBD1
J gene: TRBJ2-7
CDR3 length: 14
V gene: TRBV7-9

CDR3 DNA: TGTGCCAGCAGTTTCAGGGGAGCGACCTACGAGCAGTACTTC
CDR3 protein: CASSFRGATYEQYF
clone size: NA
D gene: NA
J gene: TRBJ2-7
CDR3 length: 14
V gene: TRBV28

CDR3 DNA: TGTGCCAGCAGCTTAATCGGGGCTAGCACAGATACGCAGTATTTT
CDR3 protein: CASSLIGASTDTQYF
clone size: NA
D gene: NA
J gene: TRBJ2-3
CDR3 length: 15
V gene: TRBV7-3

CDR3 DNA: TGTGCCAGCAGCGCAAGTGGTATAGGGAGGTCCTACGAGCAGTACTTC
CDR3 protein: CASSASGIGRSYEQYF
clone size: NA
D gene: NA
J gene: TRBJ2-7
CDR3 length: 16
V gene: TRBV11-2

CDR3 DNA: TGCGCCAGCAGGGAGGACGGGAACACTGAAGCTTTCTTT
CDR3 protein: CASREDGNTEAFF
clone size: NA
D gene: NA
J gene: TRBJ1-1
CDR3 length: 13
V gene: TRBV10-1

CDR3 DNA: TGTGCCAGCAGTTTGTTCCCCAGGGGCGGAGGGGAACTGTTTTTT
CDR3 protein: CASSLFPRGGGELFF
clone size: once
D gene: NA
J gene: TRBJ1-4
CDR3 length: 15
V gene: TRBV27

CDR3 DNA: TGTGCCAGCAGACAGACAGAGCCCTCCTACGAGCAGTACTTC
CDR3 protein: CASRQTEPSYEQYF
clone size: once
D gene: NA
J gene: TRBJ2-7
CDR3 length: 14
V gene: TRBV6-6

CDR3 DNA: TGTGCCAGCAGATTGACTAGCGGGAGGTCCCCAACGTACTTC
CDR3 protein: CASRLTSGRSPTYF
clone size: NA
D gene: TRBD2
J gene: TRBJ2-5
CDR3 length: 14
V gene: TRBV11-2

CDR3 DNA: TGTGCCAGCAGCTCCTCTGGGCTAGCGGAGAGCTCCTACGAGCAGTACTTC
CDR3 protein: CASSSSGLAESSYEQYF
clone size: NA
D gene: TRBD2
J gene: TRBJ2-7
CDR3 length: 17
V gene: TRBV9

CDR3 DNA: TGTGCCAGCAGCTGGGGACTAGCGGGGGAGACCCAGTACTTC
CDR3 protein: CASSWGLAGETQYF
clone size: NA
D gene: TRBD2
J gene: TRBJ2-5
CDR3 length: 14
V gene: TRBV5-4

CDR3 DNA: TGCAGTGCGGGCCCCGCAGGGCGGTTGTTTTTT
CDR3 protein: CSAGPAGRLFF
clone size: NA
D gene: NA
J gene: TRBJ1-4
CDR3 length: 11
V gene: TRBV20-1

CDR3 DNA: TGTGCCAGCATAGATTCTAGCGGGGTTGCAGATACGCAGTATTTT
CDR3 protein: CASIDSSGVADTQYF
clone size: NA
D gene: TRBD2
J gene: TRBJ2-3
CDR3 length: 15
V gene: TRBV6-6

CDR3 DNA: TGCGCCAGCAGTGACCCTCTGGGGCGCGGGACCGGGGAGCTGTTTTTT
CDR3 protein: CASSDPLGRGTGELFF
clone size: NA
D gene: NA
J gene: TRBJ2-2
CDR3 length: 16
V gene: TRBV10-1

CDR3 DNA: TGTGCCAGCAGCAACAGCCCCCTAGACTACAATGAGCAGTTCTTC
CDR3 protein: CASSNSPLDYNEQFF
clone size: NA
D gene: NA
J gene: TRBJ2-1
CDR3 length: 15
V gene: TRBV9

CDR3 DNA: TGTGCCAGCAGCTTAGCCGGACGACTAGCGGGAGACGGGACCCAGTACTTC
CDR3 protein: CASSLAGRLAGDGTQYF
clone size: NA
D gene: TRBD2
J gene: TRBJ2-5
CDR3 length: 17
V gene: TRBV7-2

CDR3 DNA: TGTGCCAGCAGTTTCCCAGGGGAGGGGACAGATACGCAGTATTTT
CDR3 protein: CASSFPGEGTDTQYF
clone size: NA
D gene: NA
J gene: TRBJ2-3
CDR3 length: 15
V gene: TRBV28